The present T cell receptor (beta chain) was sequenced within a study of molecular identifiers for immune sequencing clone quantification. In the study overall: Four of five splits of RNA from approximately 20,000 or 100,000 naive CD8 cells were sequenced in replicates.

CDR1 is SGHAT, CDR2 FQNNGV, per germline. The trim removed 5 bases at V and 2 bases at J, leaving 8 bases unmatched. This CDR3 region has 15 residues. As concerns this clonotype: Antigen specificity is unknown.

Whole-study findings and limits: Clones exceeding 20 RNA copies carried over 99% of effector molecules but under 1% of naive-cell molecules.

It was with previously described methods and listed TCR primers that bulk TCR libraries were made. TCRdb fed the PCR reads into MiXCR, producing one record per CDR3 protein. The sample yields hundreds of thousands of distinct CDR3 sequences, less than 30% seen once. This TCR was recovered from a human donor in good health. Some libraries in this study had Jurkat cell RNA spiked in. The sequencing sample was made of naive CD8+ T cells from blood, with Jurkat cell RNA spiked in. Sample subset: FACS-sorted CD8+CD4-CCR7+CD45RA+ naive T cells. J is TRBJ2-5 and V is TRBV11-2; 7 nucleotides match TRBD2. The CDR3 protein is CASSPSLAEQETQYF. As DNA, the CDR3 is TGTGCCAGCAGCCCGTCCCTAGCGGAGCAAGAGACCCAGTACTTC.